This T cell receptor beta chain is drawn from a study of blood T cell repertoires in COVID-19. Sequencing used immunoSEQ multiplex PCR; TCRdb keeps in-frame clones, though not all of them. The profile shows about 250,000 clones, approximately 86% of them singletons. CDR3 size: 16 residues. CDR1 is MNHNY and CDR2 is SVGAGI in the germline V gene (reference sequence). Germline trimming cut 9 bases from V and 4 bases from J; bases unmatched to any gene: 11. Sequenced material: peripheral blood. The origin of this receptor is a man aged 80 or over with acute or convalescent COVID-19. This sequence joins TRBV6-6 and TRBJ2-1; 11 bases line up with TRBD2. The CDR3 coding sequence is TGTGCCAGTCGTCCTTTCGGGACTAGCGGTTACAATGAGCAGTTCTTC. Protein sequence: CASRPFGTSGYNEQFF.